These 32 T cell receptor beta chains came from one sample sequenced in a study of cytomegalovirus exposure and HLA in healthy donors. With 60 Vbeta and 13 Jbeta primers, the PCR was carried out. Profiled with immunoSEQ multiplex PCR; TCRdb holds only in-frame clones, not every one. Counted here are some 66,000 clones, approximately 80% occurring once; the ten biggest clones make up roughly 2.9%. Sequencing used PBMCs. Receptor source: a woman younger than 45 in good health and CMV-seronegative.

This clone was detected only once. The chain employs TRBV4-1 and TRBJ1-2; D gene uncertain. V was shortened by 1 base and J by 5 bases, with 8 bases between the two germline ends. CDR3 length equals 13 residues. Germline V lookup: CDR1 MGHRA, CDR2 YSYEKL. For the CDR3, the DNA is TGCGCCAGCAGCCAAGCTGGCGGATATGGCTACACCTTC. It specifies CASSQAGGYGYTF.

The chain combines TRBV27 with TRBJ2-5; 7 bases are a match to TRBD2. The CDR3 is made up of 16 amino acids. In germline, CDR1 is MNHEY, CDR2 SMNVEV (reference sequence). Unmatched junction bases numbered 12, after V lost 4 bases and J lost 4 bases. This CDR3 is CASSWDEGGGPETQYF. The DNA of the CDR3 is TGTGCCAGCAGTTGGGACGAGGGCGGGGGACCAGAGACCCAGTACTTC.

The rearrangement joins TRBV10-1 to TRBJ1-1, with 8 bases aligning to TRBD1. Germline trimming cut 7 bases from V and 4 bases from J; bases unmatched to any gene: 8. Germline CDR1 reads WNHNN; CDR2 reads SYGVQD (reference sequence). The CDR3 loop spans 14 amino acids. The CDR3: CASNNNRGSTEAFF. The CDR3 DNA sequence: TGCGCCAGCAACAATAACAGGGGGAGCACTGAAGCTTTCTTT.

The V gene is TRBV5-1, the J gene TRBJ1-5; D gene uncertain. This CDR3 spans 14 amino acids. With 0 bases removed from V and 7 bases from J, the gap between germline ends came to 11 bases. Germline CDR1 is SGHRS and CDR2 is YFSETQ. The CDR3 coding sequence is TGCGCCAGCAGCTTGGGAGGTCCGCCGCAGCCCCAGCATTTT. Translating gives CASSLGGPPQPQHF.

The chain recombines TRBV6-1 with TRBJ1-4; D not resolved. Trimming stripped 0 bases from V and 14 bases from J, with 16 bases between. Looked up from germline, CDR1 is MNHNS and CDR2 is SASEGT. This CDR3 contains 14 residues. CDR3 protein: CASSEAPSVSSLFF. The CDR3 bases are TGTGCCAGCAGTGAAGCGCCGTCGGTTTCATCGCTGTTTTTT.

The genes are TRBV2 and TRBJ1-5; 10 bases agree with TRBD1. CDR3 length equals 17 residues. Germline CDR1 SNHLY, CDR2 FYNNEI. The ends lost 7 bases at V and 6 bases at J; junction bases unmatched: 15. In nucleotides, the CDR3 is TGTGCCAGCAACGACAGGGGGCTATTCTCCTTTGGTCAGCCCCAGCATTTT. It codes for CASNDRGLFSFGQPQHF. Full variable domain (remainder filled in from reference TRBV2 and TRBJ1-5): EPEVTQTPSHQVTQMGQEVILRCVPISNHLYFYWYRQILGQKVEFLVSFYNNEISEKSEIFDDQFSVERPDGSNFTLKIRSTKLEDSAMYFCASNDRGLFSFGQPQHFGDGTRLSIL.

This chain joins TRBV19 and TRBJ1-2; D remains ambiguous. Germline V lookup: CDR1 LNHDA, CDR2 SQIVND (reference sequence). V lost 6 bases, J lost 0 bases, and 8 bases lay in between. There are 13 residues in the CDR3. The CDR3 DNA reads TGTGCCAGTAGCACGGAGGCTAACTATGGCTACACCTTC. Translated: CASSTEANYGYTF.

A word on this clone: At one end the junction does not follow the germline gene, possibly because of a read error. The rearrangement links TRBV28 to TRBJ2-7; TRBD2 agrees at 8 bases. CDR3 length equals 15 residues. Germline V gives CDR1 MDHEN, CDR2 SYDVKM. The CDR3 region has the DNA TGTGCCAGCGGTTTAACTAGCGGAATGTTCGACGAGCAGTACTTC. As protein: CASGLTSGMFDEQYF.

The chain carries TRBV19 and TRBJ2-1; 8 positions agree with TRBD1. The CDR3 runs 15 residues. The V gene's germline CDR1 is LNHDA and CDR2 SQIVND (reference sequence). V lost 5 bases and J lost 6; bases outside the gene matches: 9. CDR3 in amino acids: CASSPRTGNPNEQFF. CDR3 nucleotides: TGTGCCAGTAGTCCCCGGACAGGGAATCCCAATGAGCAGTTCTTC.

V and J are TRBV27 and TRBJ2-7, with D tentatively TRBD1 (6 bases). The CDR3 has 13 residues. CDR1 MNHEY and CDR2 SMNVEV come from the germline V gene (reference sequence). The V end was cut by 2 bases, the J end by 2 bases, with 7 bases between. DNA for the CDR3: TGTGCCAGCAGTTTAACAGGGACCTACGAGCAGTACTTC. As protein: CASSLTGTYEQYF.

V gene TRBV28 combines with J gene TRBJ1-2; 8 bases fit TRBD1. CDR3 length: 16 amino acids. The germline V gene has CDR1 MDHEN and CDR2 SYDVKM. The V gene end was trimmed by 5 bases and the J gene end by 4 bases; junction bases not matched to a gene: 12. The CDR3 DNA sequence: TGTGCCAGCAGTCTGGACAGGGTCAGAAGTGGCTATGGCTACACCTTC. Amino acids: CASSLDRVRSGYGYTF.

The chain carries TRBV11-3 and TRBJ1-1, with 7 bases lining up with TRBD1. CDR1 is SGHNT, CDR2 YENEEA, per germline. This CDR3 is built from 13 residues. V was clipped by 5 bases and J by 5 bases; unmatched bases: 5. The CDR3 sequence is CASSPTGRTEAFF. CDR3 nucleotides: TGTGCCAGCAGCCCGACAGGGCGGACTGAAGCTTTCTTT.

The V call is TRBV5-4, the J call TRBJ1-2; perhaps TRBD1 as D (5 bases). Looked up from germline, CDR1 is SGHNT and CDR2 is YYREEE (reference sequence). V was trimmed by 4 bases and J by 3 bases, leaving 16 bases between them. CDR3 length equals 15 residues. In nucleotides, the CDR3 is TGTGCCAGCAGCGGGCCTCCGGGGGTCGACTATGGCTACACCTTC. Amino acid sequence: CASSGPPGVDYGYTF. The variable domain in full, with the rest retrieved from reference TRBV5-4 and TRBJ1-2, is ETGVTQSPTHLIKTRGQQVTLRCSSQSGHNTVSWYQQALGQGPQFIFQYYREEENGRGNFPPRFSGLQFPNYSSELNVNALELDDSALYLCASSGPPGVDYGYTFGSGTRLTVV.

This clone was counted only a few times. The chain recombines TRBV5-4 with TRBJ1-1; D may be TRBD1 (5 bases). Trimming cost V 0 bases and J 7 bases, with 16 bases left between them. The germline CDR1 and CDR2 sequences are SGHNT and YYREEE (reference sequence). This CDR3 is 15 amino acids long. The CDR3 DNA sequence: TGTGCCAGCAGCTTGGGGGCAGGGCCCGCGAGTGAAGCTTTCTTT. This translates into CASSLGAGPASEAFF. The whole variable domain, filled in from reference TRBV5-4 and TRBJ1-1, reads ETGVTQSPTHLIKTRGQQVTLRCSSQSGHNTVSWYQQALGQGPQFIFQYYREEENGRGNFPPRFSGLQFPNYSSELNVNALELDDSALYLCASSLGAGPASEAFFGQGTRLTVV.

V is TRBV7-8 and J is TRBJ2-2; no clear D gene. Germline V gene sequence: CDR1 SGHVS, CDR2 FQNEAQ. CDR3 length: 16 residues. Trimming shortened V by 3 bases and J by 0 bases, and 11 bases separated the two germline ends. The CDR3 DNA is TGTGCCAGCAGCTTGTCCCCCGTATCGAACACCGGGGAGCTGTTTTTT. Translated: CASSLSPVSNTGELFF.

This chain joins TRBV5-4 and TRBJ1-6; D remains unclear. CDR1 SGHNT and CDR2 YYREEE come from the germline V gene (reference sequence). V was clipped by 0 bases and J by 0 bases, with 10 bases between them. This CDR3 has 17 amino acids. The CDR3 loop reads CASSLATPSSYNSPLHF. CDR3 sequence (DNA): TGTGCCAGCAGCTTGGCCACGCCGAGCTCCTATAATTCACCCCTCCACTTT.

The chain employs TRBV7-8 and TRBJ2-7, with 11 bases that match TRBD2. Germline CDR1 is SGHVS and CDR2 is FQNEAQ. V lost 3 bases to trimming and J lost 0 bases; unmatched junction nucleotides: 4. The CDR3 loop spans 16 amino acids. CDR3 nucleotides: TGTGCCAGCAGCTTGGGGACTAGCGGCCTCTCCTACGAGCAGTACTTC. Its protein is CASSLGTSGLSYEQYF. The full variable domain, rest sourced from reference TRBV7-8 and TRBJ2-7, is GAGVSQSPRYKVAKRGQDVALRCDPISGHVSLFWYQQALGQGPEFLTYFQNEAQLDKSGLPSDRFFAERPEGSVSTLKIQRTQQEDSAVYLCASSLGTSGLSYEQYFGPGTRLTVT.

This rearrangement joins TRBV7-9 to TRBJ1-5; no clear D gene. The germline V and J ends were trimmed by 3 bases and 8 bases, with 14 bases remaining between them. CDR1 is SEHNR and CDR2 is FQNEAQ in the germline V gene (reference sequence). This CDR3 has 14 residues. CDR3 loop: CASSLEGNIKPQHF. CDR3 in DNA: TGTGCCAGCAGCTTGGAGGGAAACATAAAGCCCCAGCATTTT.

This clone appeared a single time. The chain joins TRBV30 to TRBJ1-5; D unclear. Trimming took 2 bases from V and 7 from J, leaving 12 bases between them. The CDR3 spans 13 residues. Germline CDR1 is GTSNPN and CDR2 is SVGIG (reference sequence). Here the CDR3 reads CAWSFGERQPQHF. In nucleotides, the CDR3 is TGTGCCTGGAGTTTCGGGGAAAGACAGCCCCAGCATTTT.

V gene TRBV11-3 combines with J gene TRBJ2-3, with D possibly TRBD2 on 5 matching bases. Trimming left V 5 bases short and J 4 bases short, with 19 bases between. Germline V gene lookup returns CDR1 SGHNT and CDR2 YENEEA. The CDR3 spans 16 residues. The CDR3 DNA reads TGTGCCAGCAGCCCGGGCCGCGAACTTAGCGCAGATACGCAGTATTTT. This translates into CASSPGRELSADTQYF.

V and J are TRBV6-1 and TRBJ2-4; TRBD1 matches at 8 bases. V trimming: 6 bases; J trimming: 9 bases; junction bases outside the gene matches: 7. CDR1 is MNHNS and CDR2 is SASEGT in the germline V gene. CDR3 length: 13 residues. In DNA form, the CDR3 reads TGTGCCAGCAGAGCGGACAGGGTGGCCATTCAGTACTTC. It translates to CASRADRVAIQYF.

This clone has just a few counts. The chain combines TRBV4-3 with TRBJ2-7; D gene unclear. V dropped 6 bases and J dropped 3 bases, with 18 bases sitting between them. This CDR3 spans 15 amino acids. The germline CDR1 and CDR2 sequences are LGHNA and YSLEER. The CDR3 DNA reads TGCGCCAGCAGTCGTACTCTCTCTCACAGCTACGAGCAGTACTTC. It specifies CASSRTLSHSYEQYF.

This chain links TRBV9 with TRBJ2-1, with TRBD2 identical over 8 bases. Germline trimming cut 0 bases from V and 8 bases from J; bases unmatched to any gene: 10. The CDR3 runs to 16 residues. Germline V lookup: CDR1 SGDLS, CDR2 YYNGEE. The CDR3: CASSVEDGGAFDEQFF. In DNA form, the CDR3 reads TGTGCCAGCAGCGTAGAGGACGGGGGGGCGTTCGATGAGCAGTTCTTC.

This clone has a single count. The chain carries TRBV7-2 and TRBJ1-1; 8 bases map to TRBD1. Germline-derived CDR1 and CDR2 are SGHTA and FQGNSA. The length of the CDR3 is 14 residues. V was clipped by 5 bases and J by 6 bases; unmatched bases: 8. In nucleotides, the CDR3 is TGTGCCAGCAGCCCCCGACAGGGGCTGGCTGAAGCTTTCTTT. The encoded protein is CASSPRQGLAEAFF.

The V and J genes are TRBV5-1 and TRBJ2-3, with no clear D. Trimming removed 0 bases from V and 0 bases from J, with 8 bases in between. This CDR3 comprises 15 residues. The germline V gene encodes CDR1 SGHRS and CDR2 YFSETQ. The CDR3 sequence is CASSLATKSTDTQYF. In DNA, the CDR3 is TGCGCCAGCAGCTTGGCGACAAAGAGCACAGATACGCAGTATTTT. Drawing the rest from reference TRBV5-1 and TRBJ2-3, the complete variable domain is KAGVTQTPRYLIKTRGQQVTLSCSPISGHRSVSWYQQTPGQGLQFLFEYFSETQRNKGNFPGRFSGRQFSNSRSEMNVSTLELGDSALYLCASSLATKSTDTQYFGPGTRLTVL.

This clone was seen a single time. The rearrangement links TRBV5-1 to TRBJ1-1, with D perhaps matching TRBD1 (6 bases). The V gene's germline CDR1 is SGHRS and CDR2 YFSETQ. This CDR3 region has 14 residues. V was clipped by 0 bases and J by 5 bases, with 11 bases between them. The CDR3 coding sequence is TGCGCCAGCAGCTTGGAGGGGGGGTGGACTGAAGCTTTCTTT. Translated, it gives CASSLEGGWTEAFF.

The chain joins TRBV27 to TRBJ2-2, with a tentative D call TRBD1 (6 bases). V was trimmed by 6 bases and J by 5 bases, leaving 13 bases between them. The CDR3 length is 14 residues. CDR1 and CDR2 from the germline V gene are MNHEY and SMNVEV (reference sequence). The CDR3 DNA sequence: TGTGCCAGCAGCGGTAACAGGGCTACCGGGGAGCTGTTTTTT. This sequence encodes CASSGNRATGELFF.

The chain couples TRBV11-3 to TRBJ2-1, with 8 bases fitting TRBD2. Germline V gene data show CDR1 as SGHNT and CDR2 as YENEEA. There are 17 residues in the CDR3. Losses at the gene ends were 5 bases for V and 1 base for J; bases not matched to a gene: 10. In nucleotides, the CDR3 is TGTGCCAGCAGCCCAGAAGCCGGGGGGGCTTCCTACAATGAGCAGTTCTTC. It yields the protein CASSPEAGGASYNEQFF.

The rearrangement uses TRBV6-4 and TRBJ1-2, with TRBD1 identical over 7 bases. There are 15 residues in the CDR3. V was clipped by 5 bases and J by 4 bases; unmatched bases: 10. CDR1 and CDR2 from the germline V gene are MRHNA and SNTAGT. This CDR3 reads CASSPAPGQSYGYTF. DNA of the CDR3: TGTGCCAGCAGTCCAGCCCCGGGACAGAGCTATGGCTACACCTTC.

The chain has TRBV7-9 and TRBJ2-1; D is possibly TRBD2 (5 bases). The CDR3 runs 16 residues. In germline, CDR1 is SEHNR, CDR2 FQNEAQ (reference sequence). Deletions cut 1 base from V and 0 bases from J, with 10 bases between. CDR3 DNA sequence: TGTGCCAGCAGCTTAGGACTACCGAGCTCCTACAATGAGCAGTTCTTC. It specifies CASSLGLPSSYNEQFF. Looking up the rest from reference TRBV7-9 and TRBJ2-1 gives the full variable domain: DTGVSQNPRHKITKRGQNVTFRCDPISEHNRLYWYRQTLGQGPEFLTYFQNEAQLEKSRLLSDRFSAERPKGSFSTLEIQRTEQGDSAMYLCASSLGLPSSYNEQFFGPGTRLTVL.

CDR3 loop: CASSLPTTKSLRGGETQYF. In nucleotides, the CDR3 is TGTGCCAGCAGTTTACCCACTACCAAGAGCTTACGGGGGGGAGAGACCCAGTACTTC. The rearrangement links TRBV28 to TRBJ2-5, with 8 bases identical to TRBD2. V lost 2 bases to trimming and J lost 4 bases; unmatched junction nucleotides: 18. Germline V gives CDR1 MDHEN, CDR2 SYDVKM. This CDR3 is built from 19 residues.

This clone was counted only a few times. The V and J genes are TRBV28 and TRBJ1-2; 7 bases are a match to TRBD1. Germline V gene lookup returns CDR1 MDHEN and CDR2 SYDVKM. The CDR3 is made up of 15 amino acids. Unmatched junction bases numbered 13, after V lost 8 bases and J lost 4 bases. This CDR3 is CASLFRTGSFYGYTF. Here the CDR3 DNA reads TGTGCCAGCCTATTCAGGACAGGATCGTTCTATGGCTACACCTTC.